This T cell receptor beta chain was sequenced in a study of shared clonotypes between healthy human individuals. CDR1 and CDR2 (germline): MDHEN, SYDVKM. The CDR3 sequence is 20 residues long. V was pared by 5 bases and J by 0 bases, with 15 bases of the junction left unmatched. Every immunoSEQ plate was one replicate of a subset's evenly spread DNA. Repertoires were generated with immunoSEQ multiplex PCR, while TCRdb's copy carries only in-frame clones and drops some. Of millions of clones in the sample, roughly 92% were seen once. Only Caucasian adults living in Nashville, Tennessee served as donors. A CD45RA+ naive subset and a CD45RA-negative memory subset were split from CD4+ cells.

Sequencing used naive CD4+ T cells sorted from blood. As for subset: CD45RA+ positively selected. This receptor was identified in a man between 18 and 29 years old in good health. The chain uses TRBV28 and TRBJ2-6; the match to TRBD1 covers 8 bases. The CDR3 region is CASSPKGQGAVRSGANVLTF. DNA of the CDR3: TGTGCCAGCAGTCCCAAGGGCCAGGGGGCGGTCCGCTCTGGGGCCAACGTCCTGACTTTC. Based on the CDR3 plus reference TRBV28 and TRBJ2-6, the full variable domain is DVKVTQSSRYLVKRTGEKVFLECVQDMDHENMFWYRQDPGLGLRLIYFSYDVKMKEKGDIPEGYSVSREKKERFSLILESASTNQTSMYLCASSPKGQGAVRSGANVLTFGAGSRLTVL.